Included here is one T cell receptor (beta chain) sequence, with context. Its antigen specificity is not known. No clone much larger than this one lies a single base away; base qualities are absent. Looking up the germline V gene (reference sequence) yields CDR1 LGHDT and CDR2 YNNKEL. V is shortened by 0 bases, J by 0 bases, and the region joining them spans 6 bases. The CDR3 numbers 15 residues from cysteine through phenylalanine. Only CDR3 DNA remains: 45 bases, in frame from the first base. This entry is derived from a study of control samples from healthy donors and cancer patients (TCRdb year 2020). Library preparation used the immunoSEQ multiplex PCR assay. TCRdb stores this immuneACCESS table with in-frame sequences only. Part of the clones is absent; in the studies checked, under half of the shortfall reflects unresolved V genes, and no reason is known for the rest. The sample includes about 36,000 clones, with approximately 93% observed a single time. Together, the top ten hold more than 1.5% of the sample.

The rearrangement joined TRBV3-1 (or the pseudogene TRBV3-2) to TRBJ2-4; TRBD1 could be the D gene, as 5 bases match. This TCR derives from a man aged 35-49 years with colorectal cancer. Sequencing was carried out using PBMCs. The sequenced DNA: TGTGCCAGCAGCCAAGAGGGGCTAGCCAAAAACATTCAGTACTTC. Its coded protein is CASSQEGLAKNIQYF.